The T cell receptor beta chain under discussion was sequenced for a study of beta chain features in type 1 diabetes. About the study: Patients and healthy donors were similar in age, gender and cell yields.

One heparinised draw of blood, averaging approximately 110 mL, came from each donor. In germline, CDR1 is SEHNR, CDR2 FQNEAQ (reference sequence). This CDR3 region has 15 residues. The V segment lost 2 bases and the J segment 4 bases; nucleotides outside the gene matches: 7. Points from the study as a whole: Type 1 diabetes patients had moderately but significantly shorter TCRB CDR3s in all four CD4+ subsets. Whatever favoring of shorter templates PCR might show would apply equally to patients and controls.

For this clone: Its antigen is still unknown.

TCRB transcripts that were expressed got sequenced, as all of the isolated RNA had been reverse transcribed. The data were produced by immunoSEQ multiplex PCR, yet TCRdb's version contains in-frame clones alone and is incomplete. The sample consists of some 22,000 clones, approximately 57% of them appearing once. The source is a man between 18 and 35 years old with type 1 diabetes. The rearrangement joins TRBV7-9 to TRBJ1-2, with 7 bases identical to TRBD1. Material: stem cell memory CD4+ T cells from blood. The CDR3 reads CASSLPGQAGYGYTF. The CDR3 DNA follows: TGTGCCAGCAGCTTACCCGGACAGGCTGGCTATGGCTACACCTTC.